These T cell receptor beta chains were read from a single sample in a study of blood T cell repertoires in COVID-19. Clones were read by immunoSEQ multiplex PCR, and TCRdb kept only the in-frame ones, dropping some. The sample contains nearly 250,000 clones, around nine tenths of which appear only once. The sample was peripheral blood. The receptors here all came from a woman aged 55-70 years who had recovered from COVID-19. Each CDR3 is given with its conserved first and last residue. Each record gives: V gene, D gene, clone size, J gene, CDR3 protein, CDR3 DNA. D genes are given only for firm matches. Where a row states a size, it is once, few, many or the class of an expanded clone; other rows omit it.

v_call: TRBV15; d_call: TRBD2; clone_size: -; j_call: TRBJ2-7; cdr3_aa: CATSRDSPSGSLPEQYF; cdr3_nt: TGTGCCACCAGCAGAGATTCGCCTAGCGGGTCTCTCCCCGAGCAGTACTTC
v_call: TRBV28; d_call: -; clone_size: -; j_call: TRBJ1-5; cdr3_aa: CASSLWGRGYQPQHF; cdr3_nt: TGTGCCAGCAGTTTATGGGGGCGGGGTTACCAGCCCCAGCATTTT
v_call: TRBV5-1; d_call: -; clone_size: few; j_call: TRBJ1-2; cdr3_aa: CASSQDRIYTF; cdr3_nt: TGCGCCAGCAGCCAGGACAGAATTTACACCTTC
v_call: TRBV14; d_call: -; clone_size: -; j_call: TRBJ1-2; cdr3_aa: CASSYLGWSADGDGYTF; cdr3_nt: TGTGCCAGCAGTTACCTTGGGTGGTCAGCCGACGGAGATGGCTACACCTTC
v_call: TRBV5-6; d_call: TRBD1; clone_size: few; j_call: TRBJ1-2; cdr3_aa: CASSTGTGYGYTF; cdr3_nt: TGTGCCAGCAGCACCGGGACAGGGTATGGCTACACCTTC
v_call: TRBV11-3; d_call: -; clone_size: -; j_call: TRBJ2-7; cdr3_aa: CASSFGSGGEQYF; cdr3_nt: TGTGCCAGCAGCTTTGGCTCCGGCGGCGAGCAGTACTTC
v_call: TRBV6-5; d_call: -; clone_size: -; j_call: TRBJ2-7; cdr3_aa: CASSYSIRGREQYF; cdr3_nt: TGTGCCAGCAGTTACTCGATCAGGGGACGGGAGCAGTACTTC
v_call: TRBV4-1; d_call: TRBD1; clone_size: -; j_call: TRBJ1-4; cdr3_aa: CASSSTGGTGDNEKLFF; cdr3_nt: TGCGCCAGCAGCTCAACAGGGGGTACAGGCGATAATGAAAAACTGTTTTTT
v_call: TRBV24-1; d_call: TRBD1; clone_size: few; j_call: TRBJ1-5; cdr3_aa: CATSDNRGIQPQHF; cdr3_nt: TGTGCCACCAGTGACAACAGGGGGATTCAGCCCCAGCATTTT
v_call: TRBV6-2/TRBV6-3; d_call: TRBD2; clone_size: -; j_call: TRBJ2-1; cdr3_aa: CASSGTSGVLGREQFF; cdr3_nt: TGTGCCAGCAGTGGGACTAGCGGCGTTTTAGGGAGGGAGCAGTTCTTC
v_call: TRBV3-1/TRBV3-2; d_call: -; clone_size: once; j_call: TRBJ2-1; cdr3_aa: CASSQDAQDQAYNEQFF; cdr3_nt: TGTGCCAGCAGCCAAGATGCACAGGACCAAGCATACAATGAGCAGTTCTTC
v_call: TRBV18; d_call: -; clone_size: -; j_call: TRBJ2-2; cdr3_aa: CATMTQASGNTGELFF; cdr3_nt: TGTGCCACCATGACCCAGGCCTCGGGAAACACCGGGGAGCTGTTTTTT
v_call: TRBV19; d_call: -; clone_size: -; j_call: TRBJ1-2; cdr3_aa: CASSIAQYGYTF; cdr3_nt: TGTGCCAGTAGTATAGCACAGTATGGCTACACCTTC
v_call: TRBV28; d_call: -; clone_size: -; j_call: TRBJ1-5; cdr3_aa: CASSLSGGQRDNQPQHF; cdr3_nt: TGTGCCAGCAGTTTATCTGGCGGACAGAGAGACAATCAGCCCCAGCATTTT
v_call: TRBV5-1; d_call: -; clone_size: -; j_call: TRBJ1-2; cdr3_aa: CASSTGFKYGYTF; cdr3_nt: TGCGCCAGCAGCACAGGGTTTAAGTATGGCTACACCTTC
v_call: TRBV7-9; d_call: TRBD1; clone_size: -; j_call: TRBJ2-2; cdr3_aa: CASSLPRGRTGELFF; cdr3_nt: TGTGCCAGCAGCTTACCCAGGGGGCGAACCGGGGAGCTGTTTTTT
v_call: TRBV4-2; d_call: TRBD1; clone_size: -; j_call: TRBJ2-7; cdr3_aa: CASSPQPGQGFYEQYF; cdr3_nt: TGTGCCAGCAGCCCACAGCCGGGACAGGGGTTTTACGAGCAGTACTTC
v_call: TRBV7-3; d_call: -; clone_size: -; j_call: TRBJ1-1; cdr3_aa: CASSSGSEAFF; cdr3_nt: TGTGCCAGCAGCTCCGGGTCTGAAGCTTTCTTT
v_call: TRBV20-1; d_call: TRBD1; clone_size: few; j_call: TRBJ1-6; cdr3_aa: CSASGQGASSYNSPLHF; cdr3_nt: TGCAGTGCTAGTGGACAGGGGGCGAGCTCCTATAATTCACCCCTCCACTTT
v_call: TRBV9; d_call: -; clone_size: once; j_call: TRBJ1-4; cdr3_aa: CASSVDGGMWEKLFF; cdr3_nt: TGTGCCAGCAGCGTAGACGGAGGCATGTGGGAAAAACTGTTTTTT
v_call: TRBV9; d_call: -; clone_size: -; j_call: TRBJ1-2; cdr3_aa: CASSFRQDQHRGYTF; cdr3_nt: TGTGCCAGCAGCTTCCGGCAGGATCAACATAGGGGCTACACCTTC
v_call: TRBV19; d_call: TRBD2; clone_size: -; j_call: TRBJ2-1; cdr3_aa: CASSAASGGIINNEQFF; cdr3_nt: TGTGCCAGTAGTGCCGCTAGCGGGGGGATTATTAACAATGAGCAGTTCTTC
v_call: TRBV19; d_call: -; clone_size: -; j_call: TRBJ1-5; cdr3_aa: CASSPREGGNQPQHF; cdr3_nt: TGTGCCAGTAGTCCCAGGGAGGGTGGCAATCAGCCCCAGCATTTT
v_call: TRBV2; d_call: -; clone_size: -; j_call: TRBJ1-3; cdr3_aa: CASSEVGLGNTIYF; cdr3_nt: TGTGCCAGCAGTGAAGTGGGGCTAGGAAACACCATATATTTT
v_call: TRBV28; d_call: -; clone_size: -; j_call: TRBJ1-2; cdr3_aa: CATPNMGPFNYGYTF; cdr3_nt: TGTGCCACCCCAAACATGGGGCCGTTTAACTATGGCTACACCTTC
v_call: TRBV9; d_call: -; clone_size: few; j_call: TRBJ1-2; cdr3_aa: CASSVADPRGYGYTF; cdr3_nt: TGTGCCAGCAGCGTAGCCGATCCGCGCGGCTATGGCTACACCTTC
v_call: TRBV9; d_call: -; clone_size: once; j_call: TRBJ1-2; cdr3_aa: CASSVGQGHRGYTF; cdr3_nt: TGTGCCAGCAGCGTAGGGCAGGGCCATCGGGGCTACACCTTC
v_call: TRBV6-4; d_call: -; clone_size: few; j_call: TRBJ1-5; cdr3_aa: CASSDRGGDQPQHF; cdr3_nt: TGTGCCAGCAGTGACAGGGGAGGAGATCAGCCCCAGCATTTT
v_call: TRBV3-1/TRBV3-2; d_call: TRBD1; clone_size: few; j_call: TRBJ2-3; cdr3_aa: CASSQGDRGGYF; cdr3_nt: TGTGCCAGCAGCCAAGGGGACAGGGGAGGGTATTTT
v_call: TRBV6-5; d_call: TRBD1; clone_size: -; j_call: TRBJ2-7; cdr3_aa: CASSKDRGLYEQYF; cdr3_nt: TGTGCCAGCAGTAAGGACAGGGGGCTATACGAGCAGTACTTC
v_call: TRBV9; d_call: -; clone_size: -; j_call: TRBJ2-7; cdr3_aa: CASSEGPTSEQYF; cdr3_nt: TGTGCCAGCAGCGAGGGGCCGACCTCCGAGCAGTACTTC
v_call: TRBV15; d_call: -; clone_size: -; j_call: TRBJ2-1; cdr3_aa: CATSRAWGDPTDNEQFF; cdr3_nt: TGTGCCACCAGCAGAGCTTGGGGGGATCCCACGGACAATGAGCAGTTCTTC
v_call: TRBV7-2; d_call: TRBD2; clone_size: few; j_call: TRBJ2-3; cdr3_aa: CASSLEARRGGTDTQYF; cdr3_nt: TGTGCCAGCAGCTTAGAGGCTCGGCGGGGGGGGACAGATACGCAGTATTTT
v_call: TRBV5-1; d_call: TRBD2; clone_size: -; j_call: TRBJ2-7; cdr3_aa: CASSRTREGAYEQYF; cdr3_nt: TGCGCCAGCAGCCGGACCCGGGAGGGGGCCTACGAGCAGTACTTC
v_call: TRBV10-3; d_call: -; clone_size: -; j_call: TRBJ2-5; cdr3_aa: CAISESRETQYF; cdr3_nt: TGTGCCATCAGTGAGTCGAGGGAGACCCAGTACTTC
v_call: TRBV5-6; d_call: -; clone_size: -; j_call: TRBJ1-6; cdr3_aa: CASSLAGRDSPLHF; cdr3_nt: TGTGCCAGCAGCTTGGCCGGCAGGGATTCACCCCTCCACTTT
v_call: TRBV6-5; d_call: TRBD1; clone_size: -; j_call: TRBJ1-2; cdr3_aa: CASSSFFDRDHGYTF; cdr3_nt: TGTGCCAGCAGTTCCTTCTTTGACAGGGACCATGGCTACACCTTC
v_call: TRBV5-1; d_call: -; clone_size: -; j_call: TRBJ1-4; cdr3_aa: CASSLQRRGHEKLFF; cdr3_nt: TGCGCCAGCAGCTTGCAACGCAGGGGACATGAAAAACTGTTTTTT
v_call: TRBV3-1/TRBV3-2; d_call: -; clone_size: -; j_call: TRBJ2-7; cdr3_aa: CASSQSGGAYEQYF; cdr3_nt: TGTGCCAGCAGCCAGTCGGGGGGCGCCTACGAGCAGTACTTC
v_call: TRBV12-3/TRBV12-4; d_call: TRBD1; clone_size: -; j_call: TRBJ1-1; cdr3_aa: CASKWDSEAFF; cdr3_nt: TGTGCCAGCAAGTGGGACAGTGAAGCTTTCTTT
v_call: TRBV4-2; d_call: -; clone_size: -; j_call: TRBJ1-4; cdr3_aa: CASSQDQGRAEKLFF; cdr3_nt: TGTGCCAGCAGCCAAGATCAGGGGAGAGCTGAAAAACTGTTTTTT
v_call: TRBV10-3; d_call: -; clone_size: -; j_call: TRBJ2-7; cdr3_aa: CAISESQGHPSYEQYF; cdr3_nt: TGTGCCATCAGTGAGTCACAGGGCCATCCCTCCTACGAGCAGTACTTC
v_call: TRBV20-1; d_call: TRBD1; clone_size: -; j_call: TRBJ2-7; cdr3_aa: CSASRRTGQDEQYF; cdr3_nt: TGCAGTGCTAGTCGCCGGACAGGGCAGGACGAGCAGTACTTC
v_call: TRBV9; d_call: -; clone_size: -; j_call: TRBJ2-2; cdr3_aa: CASSVGGGPAGELFF; cdr3_nt: TGTGCCAGCAGCGTAGGGGGAGGACCCGCCGGGGAGCTGTTTTTT
v_call: TRBV9; d_call: -; clone_size: -; j_call: TRBJ1-2; cdr3_aa: CASSATRRDNYGYTF; cdr3_nt: TGTGCCAGCAGCGCGACGCGGCGGGATAACTATGGCTACACCTTC
v_call: TRBV7-3; d_call: -; clone_size: -; j_call: TRBJ2-3; cdr3_aa: CASSLMQGDTDTQYF; cdr3_nt: TGTGCCAGCAGCTTAATGCAGGGTGACACAGATACGCAGTATTTT
v_call: TRBV5-1; d_call: TRBD2; clone_size: -; j_call: TRBJ2-5; cdr3_aa: CASSFRGEETQYF; cdr3_nt: TGCGCCAGCAGCTTCCGGGGGGAAGAGACCCAGTACTTC
v_call: TRBV24-1; d_call: TRBD1; clone_size: -; j_call: TRBJ2-2; cdr3_aa: CATSERTGGRTGELFF; cdr3_nt: TGTGCCACCAGTGAACGGACAGGGGGGCGGACCGGGGAGCTGTTTTTT
v_call: TRBV7-9; d_call: -; clone_size: -; j_call: TRBJ2-3; cdr3_aa: CASSLTGIDTQYF; cdr3_nt: TGTGCCAGCAGCTTAACAGGGATAGATACGCAGTATTTT
v_call: TRBV7-9; d_call: -; clone_size: -; j_call: TRBJ2-7; cdr3_aa: CASSLGSEGHHSYEQYF; cdr3_nt: TGTGCCAGCAGCTTAGGATCAGAGGGACACCACTCCTACGAGCAGTACTTC
v_call: TRBV2; d_call: TRBD1; clone_size: -; j_call: TRBJ1-1; cdr3_aa: CASSPDRGSTEAFF; cdr3_nt: TGTGCCAGCAGTCCGGACAGGGGGTCCACTGAAGCTTTCTTT
v_call: TRBV2; d_call: TRBD1; clone_size: few; j_call: TRBJ2-1; cdr3_aa: CASGTGTHNEQFF; cdr3_nt: TGTGCCAGCGGGACAGGGACGCACAATGAGCAGTTCTTC
v_call: TRBV5-1; d_call: -; clone_size: -; j_call: TRBJ1-3; cdr3_aa: CASSLEWGVSGNTIYF; cdr3_nt: TGCGCCAGCAGCTTGGAGTGGGGGGTCTCTGGAAACACCATATATTTT